This T cell receptor (beta chain) originates from a study of T-cell reconstitution after alpha-beta-depleted transplantation in children. Findings and caveats of the study: One year after transplant, T-cell counts and diversity came mostly from newly produced T cells. At day 60, the high TCRbeta diversity found in some patients originated from recipient T cells and thymic progenitors that had survived. Reportedly, roughly two months post-transplant, alpha-beta T cells arose from several hundred expanded graft clones.

This clonotype occurred many times. Its specificity is not known. Unique molecular identifiers were incorporated during preparation of the TCRbeta library. One entry per CDR3 protein results from TCRdb running MiXCR on the PCR reads. The sample contains a few hundred thousand distinct CDR3 sequences, around 10% of which appear only once. After removal of 4 bases from V and 2 bases from J, the junction contained 4 bases not matched to a gene. The CDR3 extends over 14 amino acids. CDR1 and CDR2 from the germline V gene are SQVTM and ANQGSEA. Sequencing was performed on PBMCs, taken before TCRalphabeta/CD19-depleted stem cell transplant. This chain uses TRBV29-1 with TRBJ2-1, with 8 positions matching TRBD2. This TCR was recovered from a boy in the first two years of life with acute myeloid leukemia, due to receive a stem cell transplant. The CDR3 DNA sequence: TGCAGCGTTGTATACGGGAGGGCCTACAATGAGCAGTTCTTC. It translates to CSVVYGRAYNEQFF.